This TCR beta chain appears in the sequencing data of a study of memory CD4+ T cells and cytomegalovirus serostatus. Study as a whole: Donors were healthy Belgian adults, 9 or 10 CMV seropositive and some 24 seronegative.

Note on this clone: Its antigen is as yet unknown.

CDR1 is MNHNS and CDR2 is SASEGT in the germline V gene. V lost 6 bases and J lost 4, with 7 bases in between. The CDR3 has 12 residues. The sort gate was single viable CD3+CD4+CD8-CD45RO+ cells for memory CD4+ T cells. General study points: Each of 55 to 80 CMV-associated TCRbeta sequences occurred in one to five individuals.

Original methodology: After removing out-of-frame reads, 2 million to 2.5 million distinct TCRbeta sequences remained. Some clones are missing from TCRdb's copy, which holds only in-frame ones; the method was immunoSEQ multiplex PCR. V and J calls and clone size are as listed in that table; D and trimming were resolved from the DNA. The top ten clones hold roughly 4% of a sample with 85,000 to 100,000 clones, about four fifths of them seen once. This chain connects TRBV6-1 to TRBJ1-5; D is possibly TRBD1 (5 bases). The sample consisted of memory CD4+ T cells from blood. This clonotype was sampled from an adult in good health and CMV-seropositive. The CDR3 region is CASRGGNQPQHF. DNA for the CDR3: TGTGCCAGCAGGGGGGGGAATCAGCCCCAGCATTTT.